These 6 T cell receptor beta chains share one sample of origin, sequenced in a study of neurological immune-mediated disorders. TCRdb redid the calling of the 5' RACE reads with MiXCR, one entry per CDR3 protein. The data contain about 59,000 distinct CDR3 sequences, over 3.5% of them singletons. Sequencing was performed on PBMCs. These receptor sequences come from a woman aged 45-65 years with multiple sclerosis.

This clonotype was seen a handful of times. The CDR3 DNA reads TGCGCCAGCAGCTGGGGGGGCGACGAGCAGTACTTC. Translating it yields CASSWGGDEQYF. The chain has TRBV5-1 and TRBJ2-7, with a tentative D call TRBD2 (7 bases). Trimming cost V 3 bases and J 5 bases, with 9 bases left between them. The germline V gene encodes CDR1 SGHRS and CDR2 YFSETQ. This CDR3 comprises 12 residues.

Many counts were recorded for this clonotype. In nucleotides, the CDR3 is TGTGCCAGCAACCTCGGGACAGGGAACACTGAAGCTTTCTTT. Translating it yields CASNLGTGNTEAFF. The chain has TRBV5-8 and TRBJ1-1; 8 bases agree with TRBD1. Germline loops: CDR1 SGHTS, CDR2 YDEGEE. The CDR3 extends over 14 amino acids. The V and J ends lost 6 bases and 1 base, in that order; junction bases with no gene match: 5.

This clonotype occurred many times. The J gene is TRBJ2-1, the V gene TRBV7-2, with D perhaps matching TRBD2 (6 bases). V lost 4 bases to trimming and J lost 2 bases, with 9 bases between them. CDR1 and CDR2 from the germline V gene are SGHTA and FQGNSA. This CDR3 contains 14 residues. In DNA form, the CDR3 reads TGTGCCAGCAGCTCGGGAGTACCCTACAATGAGCAGTTCTTC. It is translated as CASSSGVPYNEQFF.

This clonotype was seen ten or more times. The chain is built from TRBV3-1 and TRBJ2-4; weak D call: TRBD2 (7 bases). Germline V gene lookup returns CDR1 LGHDT and CDR2 YNNKEL (reference sequence). Trimming pared 4 bases from V and 0 bases from J, leaving 16 bases between. The CDR3 is made up of 17 amino acids. The CDR3: CASSRGGGRAAKNIQYF. CDR3 DNA: TGTGCCAGCAGCCGGGGGGGCGGGAGAGCAGCCAAAAACATTCAGTACTTC.

In its sample, this clonotype was seen many times. The chain joins TRBV5-1 to TRBJ1-5, with D maybe TRBD1 (5 bases). The CDR3 runs to 14 residues. CDR1 is SGHRS, CDR2 YFSETQ, per germline. Trimming left V 4 bases short and J 4 bases short, with 12 bases between. As DNA, the CDR3 is TGCGCCAGCAGCCTCGGACGGGGGAATCAGCCCCAGCATTTT. The encoded protein is CASSLGRGNQPQHF.

This clonotype was picked up many times. The chain couples TRBV10-3 to TRBJ1-2; D not resolved. The germline CDR1 and CDR2 sequences are ENHRY and SYGVKD. The CDR3 has 14 residues. V lost 4 bases and J 0 bases, leaving 9 bases between the germline ends. The CDR3 protein is CAISGSGPNYGYTF. CDR3 DNA: TGTGCCATCAGTGGTTCGGGCCCTAACTATGGCTACACCTTC.